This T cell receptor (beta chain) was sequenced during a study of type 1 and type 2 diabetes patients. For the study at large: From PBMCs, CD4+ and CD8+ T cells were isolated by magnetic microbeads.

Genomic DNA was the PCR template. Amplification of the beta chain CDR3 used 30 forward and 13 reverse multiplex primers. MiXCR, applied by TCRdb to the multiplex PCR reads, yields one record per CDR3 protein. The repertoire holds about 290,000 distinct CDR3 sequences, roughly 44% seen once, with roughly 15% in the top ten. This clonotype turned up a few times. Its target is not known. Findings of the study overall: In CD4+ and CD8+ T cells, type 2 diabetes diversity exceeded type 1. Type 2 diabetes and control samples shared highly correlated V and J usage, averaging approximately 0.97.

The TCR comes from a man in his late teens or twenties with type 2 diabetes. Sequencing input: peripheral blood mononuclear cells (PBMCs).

The CDR3 region has the DNA TGCAGTGCCGACTCAGCGGGGGATGAAGCTTTCTTT. Translating gives CSADSAGDEAFF. The V gene is TRBV20-1, the J gene TRBJ1-1, with a weak D call TRBD1 (5 bases). Trimming removed 6 bases at V and 7 bases at J, with 15 bases between. This CDR3 is built from 12 residues. Germline CDR1 and CDR2: DFQATT and SNEGSKA (reference sequence).